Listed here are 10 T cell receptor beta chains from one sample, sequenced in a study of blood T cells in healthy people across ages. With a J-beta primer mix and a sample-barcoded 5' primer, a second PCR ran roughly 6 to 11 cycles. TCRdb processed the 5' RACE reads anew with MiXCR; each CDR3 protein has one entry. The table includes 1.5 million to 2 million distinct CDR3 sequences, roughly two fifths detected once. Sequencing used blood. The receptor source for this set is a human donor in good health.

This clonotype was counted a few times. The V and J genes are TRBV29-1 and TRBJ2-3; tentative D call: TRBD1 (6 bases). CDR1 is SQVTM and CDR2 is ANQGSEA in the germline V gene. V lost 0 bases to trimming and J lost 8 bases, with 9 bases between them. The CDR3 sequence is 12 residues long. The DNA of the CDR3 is TGCAGCGTTGAAGATCTAGGGGGTACGCAGTATTTT. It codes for CSVEDLGGTQYF.

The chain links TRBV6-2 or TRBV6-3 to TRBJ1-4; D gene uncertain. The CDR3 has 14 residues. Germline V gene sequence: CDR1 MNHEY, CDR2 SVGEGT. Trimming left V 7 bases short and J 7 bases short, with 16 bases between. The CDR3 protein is CASTSSGGGEKLFF. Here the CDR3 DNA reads TGTGCCAGCACCAGCTCGGGTGGCGGTGAAAAACTGTTTTTT.

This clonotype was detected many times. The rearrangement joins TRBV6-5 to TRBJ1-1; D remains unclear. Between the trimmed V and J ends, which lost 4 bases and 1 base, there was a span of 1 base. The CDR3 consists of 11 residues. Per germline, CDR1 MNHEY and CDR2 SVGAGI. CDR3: CASSSNTEAFF. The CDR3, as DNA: TGTGCCAGCAGTTCGAACACTGAAGCTTTCTTT.

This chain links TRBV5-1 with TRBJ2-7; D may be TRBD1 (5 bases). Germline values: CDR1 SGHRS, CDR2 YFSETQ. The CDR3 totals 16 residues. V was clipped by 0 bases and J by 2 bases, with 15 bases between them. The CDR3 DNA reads TGCGCCAGCAGCTTGGCCAATCAGGCAGGGACCTACGAGCAGTACTTC. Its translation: CASSLANQAGTYEQYF.

The CDR3 DNA is TGTGCCATCAACCCTGGCAGCCGAACTGGGGCCAACGTCCTGACTTTC. Protein product: CAINPGSRTGANVLTF. The V and J genes are TRBV10-3 and TRBJ2-6; D is undetermined. Trimming cost V 7 bases and J 2 bases, with 15 bases left between them. Germline V gene lookup returns CDR1 ENHRY and CDR2 SYGVKD. This CDR3 is built from 16 residues.

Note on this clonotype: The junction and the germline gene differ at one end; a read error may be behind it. The CDR3 here is CASSHRIRDSNSEANVLTF. CDR3 sequence (DNA): TGTGCCAGCAGCCACCGGATACGGGACTCGAACTCTGAGGCCAACGTCCTGACTTTC. The genes are TRBV12-3 or TRBV12-4 and TRBJ2-6; TRBD2 might be the D (6 bases). The CDR3 loop spans 19 amino acids.

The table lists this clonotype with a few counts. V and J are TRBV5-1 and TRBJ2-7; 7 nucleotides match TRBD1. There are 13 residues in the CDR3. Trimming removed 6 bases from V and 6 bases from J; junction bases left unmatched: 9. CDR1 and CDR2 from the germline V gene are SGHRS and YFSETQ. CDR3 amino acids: CASNLRQGGEQYF. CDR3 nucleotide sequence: TGCGCCAGCAACCTAAGACAGGGTGGCGAGCAGTACTTC.

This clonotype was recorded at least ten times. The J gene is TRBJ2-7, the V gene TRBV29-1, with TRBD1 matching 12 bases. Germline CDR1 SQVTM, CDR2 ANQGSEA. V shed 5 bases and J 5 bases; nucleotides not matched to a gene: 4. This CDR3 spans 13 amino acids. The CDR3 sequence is CSVWGQGADEQYF. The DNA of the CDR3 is TGCAGCGTTTGGGGACAGGGGGCAGACGAGCAGTACTTC.

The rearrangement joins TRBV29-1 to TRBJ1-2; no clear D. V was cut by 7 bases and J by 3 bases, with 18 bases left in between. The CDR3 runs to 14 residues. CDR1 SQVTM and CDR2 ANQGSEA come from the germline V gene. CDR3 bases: TGCAGCGCCCCCGGACTGTCTCCCTACTATGGCTACACCTTC. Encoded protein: CSAPGLSPYYGYTF.

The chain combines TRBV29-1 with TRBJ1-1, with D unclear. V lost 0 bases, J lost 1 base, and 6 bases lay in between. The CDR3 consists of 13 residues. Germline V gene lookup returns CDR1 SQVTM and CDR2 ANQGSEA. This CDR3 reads CSVEDSRNTEAFF. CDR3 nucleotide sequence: TGCAGCGTTGAAGACAGCAGGAACACTGAAGCTTTCTTT.